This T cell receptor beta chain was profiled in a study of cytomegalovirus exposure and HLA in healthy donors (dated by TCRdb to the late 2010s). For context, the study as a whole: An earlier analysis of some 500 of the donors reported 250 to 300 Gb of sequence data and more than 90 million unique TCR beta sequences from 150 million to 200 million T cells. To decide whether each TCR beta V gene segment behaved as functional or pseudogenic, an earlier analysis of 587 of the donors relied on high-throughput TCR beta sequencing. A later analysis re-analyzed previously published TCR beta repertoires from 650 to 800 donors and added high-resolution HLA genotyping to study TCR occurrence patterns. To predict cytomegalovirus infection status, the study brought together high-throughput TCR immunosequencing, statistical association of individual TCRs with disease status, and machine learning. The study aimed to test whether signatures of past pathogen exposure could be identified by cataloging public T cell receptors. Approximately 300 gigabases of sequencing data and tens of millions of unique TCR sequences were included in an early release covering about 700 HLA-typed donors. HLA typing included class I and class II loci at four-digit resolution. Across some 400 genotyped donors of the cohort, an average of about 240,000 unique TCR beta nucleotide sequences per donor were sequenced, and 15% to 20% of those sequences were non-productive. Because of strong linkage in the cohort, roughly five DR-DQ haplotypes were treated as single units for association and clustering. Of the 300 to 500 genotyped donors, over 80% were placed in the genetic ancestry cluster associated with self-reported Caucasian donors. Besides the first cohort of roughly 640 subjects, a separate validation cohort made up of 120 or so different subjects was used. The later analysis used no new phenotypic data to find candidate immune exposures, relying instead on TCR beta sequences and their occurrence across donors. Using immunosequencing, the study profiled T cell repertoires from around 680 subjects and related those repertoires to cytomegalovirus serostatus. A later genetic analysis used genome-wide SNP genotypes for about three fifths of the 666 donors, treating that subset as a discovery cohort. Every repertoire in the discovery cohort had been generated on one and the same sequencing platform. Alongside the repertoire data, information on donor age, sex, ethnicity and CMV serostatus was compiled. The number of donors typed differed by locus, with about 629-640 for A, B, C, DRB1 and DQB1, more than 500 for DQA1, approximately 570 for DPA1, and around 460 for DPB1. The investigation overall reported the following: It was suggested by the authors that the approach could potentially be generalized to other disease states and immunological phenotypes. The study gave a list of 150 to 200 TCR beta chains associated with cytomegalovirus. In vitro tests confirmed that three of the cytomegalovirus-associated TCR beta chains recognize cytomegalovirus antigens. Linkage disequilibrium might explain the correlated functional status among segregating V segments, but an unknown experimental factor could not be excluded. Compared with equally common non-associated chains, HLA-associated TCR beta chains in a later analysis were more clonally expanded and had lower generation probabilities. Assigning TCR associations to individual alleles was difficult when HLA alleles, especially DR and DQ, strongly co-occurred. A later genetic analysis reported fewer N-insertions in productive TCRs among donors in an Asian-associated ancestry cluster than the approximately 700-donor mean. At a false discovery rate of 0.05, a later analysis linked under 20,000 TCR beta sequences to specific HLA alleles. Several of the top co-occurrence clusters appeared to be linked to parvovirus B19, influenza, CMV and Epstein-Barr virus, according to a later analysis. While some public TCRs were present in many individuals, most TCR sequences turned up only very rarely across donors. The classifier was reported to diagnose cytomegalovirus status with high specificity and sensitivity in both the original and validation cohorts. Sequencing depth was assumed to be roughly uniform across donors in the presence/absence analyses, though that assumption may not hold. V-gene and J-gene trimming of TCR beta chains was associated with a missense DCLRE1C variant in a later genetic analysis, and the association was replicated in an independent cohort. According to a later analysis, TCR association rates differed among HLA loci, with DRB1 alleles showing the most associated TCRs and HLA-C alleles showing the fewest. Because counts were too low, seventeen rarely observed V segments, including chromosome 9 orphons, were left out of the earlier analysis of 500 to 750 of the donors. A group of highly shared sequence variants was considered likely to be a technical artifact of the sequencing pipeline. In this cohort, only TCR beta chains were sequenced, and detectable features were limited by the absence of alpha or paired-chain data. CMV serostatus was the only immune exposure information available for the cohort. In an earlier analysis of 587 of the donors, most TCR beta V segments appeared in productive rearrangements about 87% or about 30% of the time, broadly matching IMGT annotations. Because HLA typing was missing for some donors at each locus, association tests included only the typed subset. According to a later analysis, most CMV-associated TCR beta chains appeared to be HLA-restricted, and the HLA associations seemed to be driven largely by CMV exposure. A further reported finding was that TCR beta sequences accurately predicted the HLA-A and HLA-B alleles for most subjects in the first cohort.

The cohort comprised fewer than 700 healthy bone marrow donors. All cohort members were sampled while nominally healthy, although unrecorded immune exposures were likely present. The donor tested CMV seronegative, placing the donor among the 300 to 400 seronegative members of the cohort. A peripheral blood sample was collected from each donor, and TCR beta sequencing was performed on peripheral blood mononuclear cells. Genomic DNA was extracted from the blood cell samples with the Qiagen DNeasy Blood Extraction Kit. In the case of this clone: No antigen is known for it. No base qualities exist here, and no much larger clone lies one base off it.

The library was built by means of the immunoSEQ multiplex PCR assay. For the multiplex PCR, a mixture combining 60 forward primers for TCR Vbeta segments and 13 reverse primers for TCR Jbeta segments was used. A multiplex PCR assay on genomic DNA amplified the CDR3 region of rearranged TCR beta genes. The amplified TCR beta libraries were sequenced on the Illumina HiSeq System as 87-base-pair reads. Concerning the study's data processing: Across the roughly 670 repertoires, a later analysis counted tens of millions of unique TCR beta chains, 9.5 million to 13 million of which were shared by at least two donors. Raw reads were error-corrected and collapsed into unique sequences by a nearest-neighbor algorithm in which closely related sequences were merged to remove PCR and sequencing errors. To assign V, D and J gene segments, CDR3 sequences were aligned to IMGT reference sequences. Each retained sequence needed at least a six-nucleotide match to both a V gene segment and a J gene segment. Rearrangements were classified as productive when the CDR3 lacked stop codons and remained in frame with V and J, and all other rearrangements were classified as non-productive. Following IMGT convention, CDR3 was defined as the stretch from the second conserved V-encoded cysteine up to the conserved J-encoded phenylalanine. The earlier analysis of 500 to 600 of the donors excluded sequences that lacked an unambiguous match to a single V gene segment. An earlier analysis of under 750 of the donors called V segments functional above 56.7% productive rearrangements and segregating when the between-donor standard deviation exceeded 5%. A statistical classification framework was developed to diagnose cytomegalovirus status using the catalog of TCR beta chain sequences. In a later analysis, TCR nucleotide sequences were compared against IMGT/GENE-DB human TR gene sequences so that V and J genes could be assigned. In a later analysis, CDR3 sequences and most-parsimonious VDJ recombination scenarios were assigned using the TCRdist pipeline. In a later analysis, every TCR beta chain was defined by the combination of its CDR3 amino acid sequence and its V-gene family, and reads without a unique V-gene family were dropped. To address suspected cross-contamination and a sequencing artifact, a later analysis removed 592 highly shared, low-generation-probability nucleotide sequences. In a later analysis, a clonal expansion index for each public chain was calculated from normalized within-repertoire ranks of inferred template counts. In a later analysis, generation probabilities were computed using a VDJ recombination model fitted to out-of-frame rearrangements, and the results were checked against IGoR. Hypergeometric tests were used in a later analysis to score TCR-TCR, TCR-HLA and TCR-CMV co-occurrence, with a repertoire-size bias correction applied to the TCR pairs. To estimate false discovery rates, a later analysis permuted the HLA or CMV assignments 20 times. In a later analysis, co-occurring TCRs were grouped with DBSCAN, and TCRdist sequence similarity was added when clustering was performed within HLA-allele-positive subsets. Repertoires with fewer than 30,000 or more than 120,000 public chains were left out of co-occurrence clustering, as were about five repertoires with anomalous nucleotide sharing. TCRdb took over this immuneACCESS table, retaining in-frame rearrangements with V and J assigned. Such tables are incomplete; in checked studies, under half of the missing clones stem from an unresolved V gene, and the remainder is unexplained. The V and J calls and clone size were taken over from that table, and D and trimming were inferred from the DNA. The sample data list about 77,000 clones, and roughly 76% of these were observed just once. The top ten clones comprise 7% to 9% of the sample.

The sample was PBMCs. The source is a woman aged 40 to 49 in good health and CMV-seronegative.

The bases read TGTGCCACCAGCAGAGAATCAGGGCCCTACAATGAGCAGTTCTTC. The resulting protein is CATSRESGPYNEQFF. The rearrangement joined TRBV15 to TRBJ2-1; the best D guess is TRBD1, with 5 bases matching. The CDR3 numbers 15 residues from cysteine through phenylalanine. The entry retains the CDR3 DNA only, 45 bases that are in frame from base 1. The germline V gene (reference sequence) supplies CDR1 LNHNV and CDR2 YYDKDF. V lost 0 bases and J lost 2 bases; the stretch between them is 8 bases long.